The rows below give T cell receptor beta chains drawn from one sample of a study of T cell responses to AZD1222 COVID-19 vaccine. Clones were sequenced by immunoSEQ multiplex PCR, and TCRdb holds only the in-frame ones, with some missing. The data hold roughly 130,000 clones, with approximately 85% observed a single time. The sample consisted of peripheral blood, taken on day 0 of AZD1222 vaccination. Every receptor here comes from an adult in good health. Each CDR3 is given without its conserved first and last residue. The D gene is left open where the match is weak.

ASSPPGEWNSPLH TRBJ1-6 TRBV4-2 NA
ASSSPVVESATRETQY TRBJ2-5 TRBV11-3 NA
ASSRTSGYT TRBJ1-2 TRBV6-2/TRBV6-3 NA
ASSLGLGSGANVLT TRBJ2-6 TRBV5-1 NA
ASSLAGQGAVGSQY TRBJ2-5 TRBV5-1 TRBD1
AWSVGLNQPQH TRBJ1-5 TRBV30 NA
VRSLVWGNTEAF TRBJ1-1 TRBV7-5 NA
AWSVLGPSPLH TRBJ1-6 TRBV30 NA
ASSARDSEQY TRBJ2-7 TRBV7-9 TRBD1
ASSPTGTSGRTYNEQF TRBJ2-1 TRBV13 TRBD2
ASSVDARGQSYGYT TRBJ1-2 TRBV9 TRBD1
ASKMYSNQPQH TRBJ1-5 TRBV7-8 NA
AISGSLGQEQPQH TRBJ1-5 TRBV10-3 TRBD1
ASNLGAFSGNTIY TRBJ1-3 TRBV6-5 NA
ASSQTTDTQY TRBJ2-3 TRBV3-1/TRBV3-2 NA
ASSPGPGNIQY TRBJ2-4 TRBV28 NA
ASSLAEGGLMNTEAF TRBJ1-1 TRBV5-1 NA
ASSSQGHGQNSPLH TRBJ1-6 TRBV13 NA
ASSPTGQGGNEKLF TRBJ1-4 TRBV5-1 TRBD1
ASGDRHQETQY TRBJ2-5 TRBV6-5 TRBD1
ASTVEGTSQETQY TRBJ2-5 TRBV11-3 TRBD2
ASSLASERGYGYT TRBJ1-2 TRBV5-1 NA
ASSHPLWGRDTDTQY TRBJ2-3 TRBV4-1 NA
ASSVPDRSAN TRBJ1-6 TRBV2 TRBD1
ASSPGQMNTEAF TRBJ1-1 TRBV7-9 NA
ASSKQGVSTDTQY TRBJ2-3 TRBV10-2 TRBD1
ASRFPVEWSGSGELF TRBJ2-2 TRBV12-2 NA
ASSFRQGNTEAF TRBJ1-1 TRBV27 TRBD1
ASLPDRGSPTYEQY TRBJ2-7 TRBV18 NA
ASSASGGVDEQF TRBJ2-1 TRBV6-5 TRBD2
ASRLLRGDNSPLH TRBJ1-6 TRBV27 NA
ASSNLIRGTAYEQY TRBJ2-7 TRBV11-2 NA
SVGTMNTEAF TRBJ1-1 TRBV29-1 NA
ASSRDSLNTEAF TRBJ1-1 TRBV6-5 TRBD1
AISESSIFYT TRBJ1-2 TRBV10-3 NA
AIGGTSEIKNNEQF TRBJ2-1 TRBV10-3 TRBD2
ASSSYYGYT TRBJ1-2 TRBV6-5 NA
ASSDNYEQY TRBJ2-7 TRBV19 NA
ASSQGRGSTLGNTIY TRBJ1-3 TRBV7-6 NA
ASSLRSTDTQY TRBJ2-3 TRBV6-5 NA
ASSPGFRGSTEAF TRBJ1-1 TRBV7-2 NA
ASRVGGNYGYT TRBJ1-2 TRBV27 NA
ASSLGAGSNQPQH TRBJ1-5 TRBV5-1 NA
ASSEYTGTNSYNEQF TRBJ2-1 TRBV6-1 NA
ASSLTQGTDGYT TRBJ1-2 TRBV7-3 NA
ASSSDGSSYEQY TRBJ2-7 TRBV11-3 NA
ASSEVWGKENYT TRBJ1-2 TRBV6-1 NA
ASSWSSGSPTAYNEQF TRBJ2-1 TRBV5-1 TRBD2
ASSLRGRDSPLH TRBJ1-6 TRBV7-2 NA
ASSIGVSGNTIY TRBJ1-3 TRBV19 NA
ASSPGPGGYT TRBJ1-2 TRBV5-4 NA
ASPTVSEKETQY TRBJ2-5 TRBV5-1 NA
ATSDLVSRAGKSSYNEQF TRBJ2-1 TRBV24-1 NA
ASSQDRENSPLH TRBJ1-6 TRBV18 TRBD1